Below are 26 T cell receptor beta chains sequenced from a single sample in a study of blood T cell repertoires in COVID-19. Generated by immunoSEQ multiplex PCR, the TCRdb table keeps only in-frame clones and is missing some. The sample records 250,000 to 350,000 clones, approximately 85% being singletons. The sample consisted of peripheral blood. The receptors here all came from a man aged 18 to 29 with active or convalescent COVID-19.

V gene TRBV5-1 combines with J gene TRBJ1-2, with no clear D. Germline V gene sequence: CDR1 SGHRS, CDR2 YFSETQ. The V and J ends lost 0 bases and 3 bases respectively, with 9 bases between them. The length of the CDR3 is 14 residues. The CDR3 region is CASSLAEGYYGYTF. CDR3 sequence (DNA): TGCGCCAGCAGCTTGGCCGAGGGTTACTATGGCTACACCTTC.

This clone is a singleton in its sample. The chain joins TRBV6-6 to TRBJ1-1, with D possibly being TRBD1 (5 bases). V shed 4 bases and J shed 1 base, with 10 bases lying between them. CDR1 is MNHNY, CDR2 SVGAGI, per germline (reference sequence). This CDR3 contains 14 residues. The CDR3 protein is CASSFDRKNTEAFF. CDR3 in DNA: TGTGCCAGCAGTTTTGACAGAAAGAACACTGAAGCTTTCTTT.

This sequence joins TRBV6-4 and TRBJ2-2, with 7 positions matching TRBD2. V trimming: 6 bases; J trimming: 6 bases; junction bases outside the gene matches: 10. Germline values: CDR1 MRHNA, CDR2 SNTAGT. The CDR3 covers 15 residues. CDR3 coding DNA: TGTGCCAGCAGCCGGGAGGCTAGCGTAGCCGGGGAGCTGTTTTTT. Its protein is CASSREASVAGELFF.

The count of this clone is one. This chain joins TRBV6-6 and TRBJ1-2, with D unresolved. V was pared by 5 bases and J by 2 bases, with 6 bases between. Germline CDR1 is MNHNY and CDR2 is SVGAGI (reference sequence). This CDR3 has 12 residues. The CDR3 nucleotides are TGTGCCAGCAGTCCAGAAAACTATGGCTACACCTTC. The encoded protein is CASSPENYGYTF.

V is TRBV19 and J is TRBJ2-1; D possibly corresponds to TRBD2 (6 bases). Germline V gene sequence: CDR1 LNHDA, CDR2 SQIVND (reference sequence). This CDR3 comprises 11 residues. Trimming cost V 7 bases and J 9 bases, with 10 bases left between them. The CDR3 here is CASKWGGEQFF. Written as DNA, the CDR3 is TGTGCCAGTAAGTGGGGAGGTGAGCAGTTCTTC.

This clone was seen more than once but under ten times. The chain couples TRBV29-1 to TRBJ1-2; 10 nucleotides align to TRBD1. The V segment lost 7 bases and the J segment 4 bases; nucleotides outside the gene matches: 12. CDR1 and CDR2 (germline): SQVTM, ANQGSEA. This CDR3 has 15 amino acids. The CDR3 reads CSAFSPGTGAYGYTF. The DNA of the CDR3 is TGCAGCGCGTTTAGTCCCGGGACAGGGGCCTATGGCTACACCTTC.

The chain carries TRBV5-1 and TRBJ1-2; 8 bases are shared with TRBD1. In germline, CDR1 is SGHRS, CDR2 YFSETQ. V was clipped by 2 bases and J by 6 bases; unmatched bases: 6. The length of the CDR3 is 14 residues. CDR3 in amino acids: CASSLIQGVDGYTF. The CDR3 nucleotides read TGCGCCAGCAGCTTAATACAGGGGGTCGATGGCTACACCTTC.

The V call is TRBV3-1 (or the pseudogene TRBV3-2), the J call TRBJ1-3; D unresolved. Trimming removed 1 base at V and 0 bases at J, with 10 bases between. The germline gives CDR1 LGHDT, CDR2 YNNKEL (reference sequence). The CDR3 contains 16 residues. The CDR3 region has the DNA TGTGCCAGCAGCCAAGTCCTGCTATCCTCTGGAAACACCATATATTTT. Its translation: CASSQVLLSSGNTIYF.

The chain couples TRBV2 to TRBJ2-2, with 13 nucleotides matching TRBD2. This CDR3 spans 17 amino acids. Germline V gene lookup returns CDR1 SNHLY and CDR2 FYNNEI. J gave up 7 bases and V 7 bases, and 12 bases lay outside the gene matches. CDR3 protein: CASMDSGTSGEYGELFF. The CDR3 region has the DNA TGTGCCAGCATGGACAGTGGGACTAGCGGGGAGTACGGGGAGCTGTTTTTT.

This clone appeared a single time. The V gene is TRBV15, the J gene TRBJ1-3, with 8 bases lining up with TRBD1. The CDR3 is made up of 16 amino acids. Trimming at V came to 3 bases and at J to 0 bases, leaving 4 bases not matched to a gene. CDR1 is LNHNV and CDR2 is YYDKDF in the germline V gene (reference sequence). CDR3 amino acids: CATSSGQGHSGNTIYF. The CDR3 region has the DNA TGTGCCACCAGCAGTGGACAGGGCCACTCTGGAAACACCATATATTTT.

The chain carries TRBV6-2 or TRBV6-3 and TRBJ1-2, with 7 bases that match TRBD1. Germline lookup yields CDR1 MNHEY and CDR2 SVGEGT. Trimming cost V 6 bases and J 8 bases; bases outside gene matches: 9. This CDR3 has 13 amino acids. The CDR3, as DNA: TGTGCCAGCAGCCAACGACAGGGTACCGGCTACACCTTC. Protein sequence: CASSQRQGTGYTF.

The chain carries TRBV3-1 (or the pseudogene TRBV3-2) and TRBJ2-1; the D is unclear. The ends were cut back, 0 bases at V and 1 base at J, with 22 bases in the middle. CDR1 LGHDT and CDR2 YNNKEL come from the germline V gene (reference sequence). The CDR3 loop spans 20 amino acids. The CDR3 spells CASSQDRGPSVGRSYNEQFF. CDR3 coding DNA: TGTGCCAGCAGCCAAGACCGTGGGCCCTCCGTCGGCCGGTCCTACAATGAGCAGTTCTTC.

The genes are TRBV10-3 and TRBJ1-2; tentatively, D is TRBD1 (6 bases). The CDR3 totals 15 residues. V was trimmed by 3 bases and J by 0 bases, leaving 11 bases between them. Looked up from germline, CDR1 is ENHRY and CDR2 is SYGVKD. CDR3 amino acids: CAISDRQGSNYGYTF. CDR3 nucleotide sequence: TGTGCCATCAGTGATCGGCAGGGGTCTAACTATGGCTACACCTTC.

The V and J genes are TRBV2 and TRBJ1-4; possible D gene TRBD1, 6 bases. The CDR3 consists of 16 residues. Germline loops: CDR1 SNHLY, CDR2 FYNNEI. Trimming cost V 8 bases and J 0 bases, with 16 bases left between them. CDR3 DNA sequence: TGTGCCAGCCGCCGGACAGCCCTAGCAACTAATGAAAAACTGTTTTTT. It is translated as CASRRTALATNEKLFF.

The chain couples TRBV21-1 to TRBJ1-2; TRBD1, the D gene given by the table, was not confirmed from the DNA. TRBV21-1 is an annotated pseudogene. The CDR3 sequence is 14 residues long. The CDR3 spells CASSKPGQGDGYTF. The CDR3 nucleotides read TGTGCCAGCAGCAAACCGGGACAGGGGGATGGCTACACCTTC.

This rearrangement joins TRBV7-7 to TRBJ2-5; 12 bases align to TRBD2. Germline V gene sequence: CDR1 SSHAT, CDR2 FNYEAQ (reference sequence). The CDR3 contains 15 residues. With V trimmed by 5 bases and J by 5 bases, 6 bases remained unmatched. CDR3 DNA: TGTGCCAGCAGCCAAGGACTAGCGGGAATGGAGACCCAGTACTTC. The encoded protein is CASSQGLAGMETQYF.

The chain uses TRBV19 and TRBJ2-7; 8 bases agree with TRBD1. The CDR3 consists of 15 residues. V lost 4 bases to trimming and J lost 4 bases; unmatched junction nucleotides: 9. Looked up from germline, CDR1 is LNHDA and CDR2 is SQIVND (reference sequence). This chain's CDR3 is CASSTGQGLFYEQYF. CDR3 sequence (DNA): TGTGCCAGTAGTACTGGACAGGGACTCTTTTACGAGCAGTACTTC.

The gene calls are TRBV11-2 and TRBJ1-2; D perhaps matches TRBD1 (6 bases). The germline V gene has CDR1 SGHAT and CDR2 FQNNGV. The CDR3 has 18 residues. Deletions cut 8 bases from V and 1 base from J, with 26 bases between. DNA of the CDR3: TGTGCCAGCGGACGCAACGGGGGGGCCGACTGGATTAACTATGGCTACACCTTC. Translation: CASGRNGGADWINYGYTF.

The chain carries TRBV5-6 and TRBJ2-2; 7 positions agree with TRBD1. J gave up 3 bases and V 4 bases, and 3 bases lay outside the gene matches. Germline V gene sequence: CDR1 SGHDT, CDR2 YYEEEE. CDR3 length: 14 amino acids. The CDR3, as DNA: TGTGCCAGCAGCCAGGGACAGCACACCGGGGAGCTGTTTTTT. This sequence encodes CASSQGQHTGELFF.

V usage is TRBV9 and J usage is TRBJ2-7, with 10 bases matching TRBD2. This CDR3 region has 15 residues. Losses at the gene ends were 4 bases for V and 5 bases for J; bases not matched to a gene: 9. The germline CDR1 and CDR2 sequences are SGDLS and YYNGEE. CDR3: CASSFGTSDGDEQYF. CDR3 coding DNA: TGTGCCAGCAGCTTCGGGACTAGCGATGGGGACGAGCAGTACTTC.

The chain couples TRBV7-2 to TRBJ1-1, with D tentatively TRBD1 (6 bases). The CDR3 has 13 amino acids. Germline V gene data show CDR1 as SGHTA and CDR2 as FQGNSA. V lost 7 bases to trimming and J lost 9 bases, with 18 bases between them. Written as DNA, the CDR3 is TGTGCCAGCACTCCGGTACAGGGTTTCCAAGCTTTCTTT. This gives the protein CASTPVQGFQAFF.

V is TRBV10-2 and J is TRBJ2-3, with D tentatively TRBD2 (7 bases). CDR1 is WSHSY, CDR2 SAAADI, per germline. This CDR3 spans 16 amino acids. V lost 5 bases to trimming and J lost 2 bases, with 17 bases between them. The CDR3 protein is CASSNRGASLTDTQYF. Written as DNA, the CDR3 is TGCGCCAGCAGTAACCGGGGGGCCTCCCTCACAGATACGCAGTATTTT.

The gene calls are TRBV6-5 and TRBJ1-2; 11 bases are a match to TRBD1. This CDR3 contains 14 residues. Germline V gene data show CDR1 as MNHEY and CDR2 as SVGAGI. Losses at the gene ends were 8 bases for V and 4 bases for J; bases not matched to a gene: 6. CDR3 in amino acids: CASGRDRGTYGYTF. The CDR3 nucleotides read TGTGCCAGCGGCCGGGACAGGGGGACCTATGGCTACACCTTC.

This clone occurred a few times. The chain joins TRBV3-1 (or the pseudogene TRBV3-2) to TRBJ2-5; a weak D match, TRBD2 (5 bases). The V and J ends lost 1 base and 1 base respectively, with 13 bases between them. The V gene's germline CDR1 is LGHDT and CDR2 YNNKEL (reference sequence). This CDR3 is 16 amino acids long. Here the CDR3 reads CASSQVFDYPQETQYF. CDR3 nucleotide sequence: TGTGCCAGCAGCCAAGTTTTCGACTACCCCCAAGAGACCCAGTACTTC.

The chain has TRBV27 and TRBJ2-7, with D tentatively TRBD1 (5 bases). Germline-derived CDR1 and CDR2 are MNHEY and SMNVEV (reference sequence). CDR3 size: 17 residues. V was cut by 9 bases and J by 3 bases, with 27 bases left in between. CDR3 in amino acids: CARQARRQNPFFYEQYF. The CDR3 DNA reads TGTGCCAGACAAGCCCGACGACAGAACCCGTTCTTCTACGAGCAGTACTTC.

A remark on this clone: It may be a read error: a sequence one base away is much more abundant. The rearrangement links TRBV11-2 to TRBJ1-1; D is unclear. Germline CDR1 SGHAT, CDR2 FQNNGV. This CDR3 is built from 13 residues. Trimming shortened V by 0 bases and J by 1 base, and 3 bases separated the two germline ends. CDR3 region: CASSLDGNTEAFF. DNA for the CDR3: TGTGCCAGCAGCTTAGACGGGAACACTGAAGCTTTCTTT.